The 28 T cell receptor beta chains reported below all come from one sample, sequenced in a study of T cells expressing NK-cell markers. TCRdb re-called the 5' RACE reads, yielding one record per CDR3 amino acid sequence without DNA. Recorded here are about 550,000 distinct CDR3 sequences; the top ten clones represent roughly 3.6%. Sequencing used blood T cells: a sorted CD56 or NKG2C T cell subset, CD4+ or CD8+ T cells, or bulk PBMC T cells (not recorded which). These receptors all stem from a man between 18 and 29 years old in good health.

The chain's CDR3 is CSASNSGPRGETQYF. This chain joins TRBV20-1 and TRBJ2-5; TCRdb designates TRBD1, a call that cannot be tested without DNA. The CDR3 totals 15 residues. CDR1 and CDR2 (germline): DFQATT, SNEGSKA (reference sequence).

The V and J genes are TRBV6-5 and TRBJ2-2; TCRdb's D call of TRBD2 is untestable without DNA. Germline lookup yields CDR1 MNHEY and CDR2 SVGAGI. This CDR3 is built from 12 residues. The CDR3 protein is CASKRRTGELFF.

The chain has TRBV6-5 and TRBJ2-6; TCRdb calls TRBD1, which cannot be checked without DNA. Germline loops: CDR1 MNHEY, CDR2 SVGAGI. The CDR3 has 17 residues. CDR3 loop: CASSYNLGGSGANVLTF.

The rearrangement links TRBV6-5 to TRBJ1-2; TCRdb reports TRBD1, a call that lacks DNA to check it against. CDR3 length: 13 amino acids. Germline CDR1 reads MNHEY; CDR2 reads SVGAGI. The CDR3 region is CASSYGGTVGYTF.

CDR3 protein: CASSQSARGSGETQYF. The chain uses TRBV4-1 and TRBJ2-5; the D call of TRBD1 rests on TCRdb alone, since no DNA is present to check it. The germline gives CDR1 MGHRA, CDR2 YSYEKL. CDR3 length: 16 amino acids.

This chain links TRBV20-1 with TRBJ2-5; absent DNA, TCRdb's TRBD1 call cannot be checked. This CDR3 has 15 amino acids. Germline V gene sequence: CDR1 DFQATT, CDR2 SNEGSKA (reference sequence). The CDR3 sequence is CSASPGQVTGETQYF.

The V gene is TRBV7-2, the J gene TRBJ2-5; TCRdb picks TRBD1, but there is no DNA to check that call. The CDR3 is 16 amino acids. Germline CDR1 SGHTA, CDR2 FQGNSA. The CDR3 is CASSLSGIRGWETQYF.

The chain recombines TRBV11-2 with TRBJ2-3; the D call of TRBD2 rests on TCRdb alone, since no DNA is present to check it. Germline assignment: CDR1 SGHAT and CDR2 FQNNGV. This CDR3 spans 17 amino acids. The CDR3 protein is CASSLMTSGSLPDTQYF.

The V gene is TRBV5-1, the J gene TRBJ2-1; with no DNA, the TCRdb D assignment of TRBD1 cannot be verified. The CDR3 has 15 amino acids. Germline CDR1 is SGHRS and CDR2 is YFSETQ. The CDR3 is CASSLSGGRLNEQFF.

V and J are TRBV9 and TRBJ2-1; TCRdb designates TRBD1, a call that cannot be tested without DNA. CDR3 size: 16 residues. Looked up from germline, CDR1 is SGDLS and CDR2 is YYNGEE. CDR3 sequence reads: CASSAGRGHFYNEQFF. The full variable domain, in which reference TRBV9 and TRBJ2-1 provide the parts outside the CDR3, is DSGVTQTPKHLITATGQRVTLRCSPRSGDLSVYWYQQSLDQGLQFLIQYYNGEERAKGNILERFSAQQFPDLHSELNLSSLELGDSALYFCASSAGRGHFYNEQFFGPGTRLTVL.

The V and J genes are TRBV12-3 or TRBV12-4 and TRBJ1-6. The CDR3 has 12 amino acids. The CDR3 protein is CASSKRALPLHF.

The rearrangement links TRBV18 to TRBJ2-7; without DNA, the TCRdb call of TRBD1 cannot be checked. The CDR3 covers 15 residues. Looked up from germline, CDR1 is KGHSH and CDR2 is LQKENI. CDR3 loop: CASSPKQGGGYEQYF.

The rearrangement joins TRBV7-8 to TRBJ1-2. CDR1 and CDR2 (germline): SGHVS, FQNEAQ. The CDR3 length is 15 residues. This CDR3 is CASSLDTDQNYGYTF.

The rearrangement joins TRBV25-1 to TRBJ2-3; the D gene TCRdb calls, TRBD2, cannot be checked with no DNA. CDR1 and CDR2 from the germline V gene are MGHDK and SYGVNS. There are 14 residues in the CDR3. CDR3 sequence reads: CASGLAGGYDTQYF.

This chain uses TRBV7-2 with TRBJ2-1; as DNA is missing, the TRBD2 call by TCRdb cannot be tested. Germline lookup yields CDR1 SGHTA and CDR2 FQGNSA. The CDR3 spans 14 residues. The CDR3 loop is CASHGPTSYNEQFF.

The J gene is TRBJ1-2, the V gene TRBV12-3 or TRBV12-4; there is no DNA to check the TCRdb D call of TRBD1. The CDR3 runs 16 residues. The CDR3 is CASSLGQGSYDYGYTF.

The chain is built from TRBV12-3 or TRBV12-4 and TRBJ2-1; TCRdb lists TRBD2, though no DNA is available to test this call. The CDR3 spans 14 residues. The CDR3 loop is CASRVREHGNEQFF.

This chain joins TRBV7-2 and TRBJ2-1. CDR1 SGHTA and CDR2 FQGNSA come from the germline V gene. The CDR3 is 12 amino acids. CDR3 protein: CASSLQTLGQFF.

The rearrangement joins TRBV5-1 to TRBJ2-7; lacking DNA, the TRBD2 call made by TCRdb goes unchecked. This CDR3 is built from 15 residues. Germline assignment: CDR1 SGHRS and CDR2 YFSETQ. This CDR3 reads CASSLSAGGPREQYF.

The rearrangement joins TRBV5-1 to TRBJ2-3. The CDR3 runs to 15 residues. CDR1 and CDR2 (germline): SGHRS, YFSETQ. The CDR3 loop reads CASSFLESRRDTQYF. The full variable domain, rest sourced from reference TRBV5-1 and TRBJ2-3, is KAGVTQTPRYLIKTRGQQVTLSCSPISGHRSVSWYQQTPGQGLQFLFEYFSETQRNKGNFPGRFSGRQFSNSRSEMNVSTLELGDSALYLCASSFLESRRDTQYFGPGTRLTVL.

This rearrangement joins TRBV7-9 to TRBJ1-2. CDR3 length equals 12 residues. Germline V gives CDR1 SEHNR, CDR2 FQNEAQ (reference sequence). The CDR3: CASSSRRTANAF.

This chain connects TRBV4-3 to TRBJ2-7; TCRdb reports TRBD1, a call that lacks DNA to check it against. Germline values: CDR1 LGHNA, CDR2 YSLEER. The CDR3 loop spans 17 amino acids. CDR3 region: CASSQDSGLGVSYEQYF.

The V gene is TRBV20-1, the J gene TRBJ2-1; TCRdb picks TRBD2, but there is no DNA to check that call. The CDR3 is 11 residues long. Germline CDR1 DFQATT, CDR2 SNEGSKA (reference sequence). CDR3 sequence reads: CSARTSGRPFF.

The chain uses TRBV12-3 or TRBV12-4 and TRBJ1-1; TCRdb gives TRBD1 as the D gene, but with no DNA this cannot be confirmed. There are 17 residues in the CDR3. The CDR3 spells CASSPWSVPDENTEAFF.

The chain has TRBV7-9 and TRBJ2-6; the TRBD1 assignment by TCRdb is unverifiable without DNA. The germline CDR1 and CDR2 sequences are SEHNR and FQNEAQ (reference sequence). CDR3 length equals 17 residues. The CDR3 protein is CASSLWGRSSGANVLTF.

The rearrangement links TRBV6-5 to TRBJ1-2. This CDR3 contains 16 residues. CDR1 and CDR2 from the germline V gene are MNHEY and SVGAGI. CDR3: CASSYRQSRGLYGYTF.

V usage is TRBV5-1 and J usage is TRBJ2-5; TCRdb's D gene call, TRBD1, goes unchecked for lack of DNA. This CDR3 is built from 13 residues. CDR1 and CDR2 (germline): SGHRS, YFSETQ. CDR3: CASSWTVQETQYF.

This chain connects TRBV20-1 to TRBJ1-4. The CDR3 loop spans 15 amino acids. Germline V gene sequence: CDR1 DFQATT, CDR2 SNEGSKA (reference sequence). CDR3 loop: CSARVVAVHNEKLFF.